These 6 T cell receptor beta chains were all obtained from the same sample, sequenced in a study of type 1 regulatory T cells. Their cognate antigens are unknown. TCRdb independently ran MiXCR on the reads; one entry per CDR3 protein. The repertoire includes more than 60,000 distinct CDR3 sequences, roughly two thirds of them detected once, and approximately 1.8% sits in the top ten. Sequencing input: cultured non-Tr1 T cells, either the whole culture or a sorted T cell fraction (not recorded which). These receptor sequences come from a human donor in good health.

The genes are TRBV30 and TRBJ2-5, with 12 bases fitting TRBD1. The CDR3 runs to 14 residues. The junction had 4 bases not matched to a gene; V was cut back by 3 bases and J by 5 bases. Germline-derived CDR1 and CDR2 are GTSNPN and SVGIG (reference sequence). CDR3 DNA sequence: TGTGCCTGGAGCGGGGACAGGGGGCGGGAGACCCAGTACTTC. Residues: CAWSGDRGRETQYF.

As regards this clonotype: Sequence at one end of the junction differs from germline and may be a read error. V and J are TRBV5-1 and TRBJ1-1, with D possibly matching TRBD1 (5 bases). Germline CDR1 SGHRS, CDR2 YFSETQ. The CDR3 totals 13 residues. CDR3 DNA: TGCGCCAGCAGCTTGGACGGGACGGGACCTCAGGTCTTT. Translating it yields CASSLDGTGPQVF.

This chain uses TRBV7-9 with TRBJ2-5; D unclear. CDR3 length: 12 amino acids. Germline CDR1 SEHNR, CDR2 FQNEAQ (reference sequence). The V end lost 1 base, the J end lost 5 bases, and 5 bases lay between the germline ends. The CDR3 spells CASSLESETQYF. The DNA for the CDR3 is TGTGCCAGCAGCTTAGAATCGGAGACCCAGTACTTC.

A remark on this clonotype: One junction end disagrees with the germline gene, perhaps due to a read error. CDR3 sequence: CIVPTGVVSGRAYNEQFF. DNA of the CDR3: TGCATCGTTCCGACAGGGGTGGTCAGCGGGAGGGCCTACAATGAGCAGTTCTTC. V and J are TRBV29-1 and TRBJ2-1, with TRBD2 identical over 10 bases. Germline CDR1 and CDR2: SQVTM and ANQGSEA. This CDR3 has 18 residues.

The chain joins TRBV11-2 to TRBJ1-5; no clear D gene. Germline CDR1 and CDR2: SGHAT and FQNNGV. V lost 1 base and J 0 bases, leaving 7 bases between the germline ends. This CDR3 comprises 15 residues. CDR3 DNA sequence: TGTGCCAGCAGCTTAGGCAGCTATAGCAATCAGCCCCAGCATTTT. Amino acids: CASSLGSYSNQPQHF.

The V call is TRBV19, the J call TRBJ1-5; D is unresolved. The CDR3 sequence is 14 residues long. Germline V lookup: CDR1 LNHDA, CDR2 SQIVND (reference sequence). V lost 6 bases, J lost 4 bases, and 13 bases lay in between. The CDR3 coding sequence is TGTGCCAGTAGACCCCCCGGGCCAAATCAGCCCCAGCATTTT. Translating it yields CASRPPGPNQPQHF.